Listed below are T cell receptor beta chains from one sample, sequenced in a study of shared clonotypes between healthy human individuals. The protocol was immunoSEQ multiplex PCR, while the TCRdb copy is restricted to in-frame clones and leaves out a portion. The profile shows roughly 2,000,000 clones, roughly 94% of them singletons. Specimen: naive CD8+ T cells sorted from blood. The receptors were sampled from a man in his late teens or twenties in good health. The CDR3 runs from the conserved cysteine through the conserved F or W. D genes are given only for firm matches. Size values are once, few and many counts, or a class for expanded clones, and some rows have none.

CASSPGLAGGEWNEQFF,TGTGCCAGCAGCCCGGGACTAGCGGGAGGGGAGTGGAATGAGCAGTTCTTC,-,TRBJ2-1,TRBD2,TRBV11-2
CASWRRGFSYTF,TGTGCCAGCTGGCGACGGGGATTTAGCTACACCTTC,-,TRBJ1-2,-,TRBV25-1
CASSWNMLGYGYTF,TGTGCCAGCAGTTGGAACATGCTTGGCTATGGCTACACCTTC,-,TRBJ1-2,-,TRBV28
CAIGRREEETQYF,TGTGCCATCGGAAGGCGGGAAGAAGAGACCCAGTACTTC,-,TRBJ2-5,-,TRBV6-5
CASSYLDNQPQHF,TGTGCCAGCAGCTACCTTGATAATCAGCCCCAGCATTTT,-,TRBJ1-5,-,TRBV28
CASSQELDGGSYEQYF,TGCGCCAGCAGCCAAGAACTTGACGGTGGCTCCTACGAGCAGTACTTC,-,TRBJ2-7,-,TRBV4-1
CASGLGNTEAFF,TGTGCCAGCGGTCTCGGGAACACTGAAGCTTTCTTT,-,TRBJ1-1,-,TRBV9
CASSSDRATNEKLFF,TGTGCCAGCAGCTCCGACCGTGCAACTAATGAAAAACTGTTTTTT,-,TRBJ1-4,-,TRBV11-2
CASRPGPTRDGELFF,TGTGCCAGCAGACCGGGACCCACGAGAGACGGGGAGCTGTTTTTT,-,TRBJ2-2,-,TRBV2
CASTEVPYEQYF,TGTGCCAGTACGGAGGTACCTTACGAGCAGTACTTC,-,TRBJ2-7,-,TRBV6-6
CASSLQGGTEAFF,TGTGCCAGCAGCTTGCAGGGTGGCACTGAAGCTTTCTTT,-,TRBJ1-1,-,TRBV5-4
CASSFGTGTGELFF,TGTGCCAGCAGCTTCGGGACAGGGACCGGGGAGCTGTTTTTT,-,TRBJ2-2,TRBD1,TRBV5-4
CASSPWQGLYNEQFF,TGTGCCAGCAGCCCTTGGCAGGGACTCTACAATGAGCAGTTCTTC,-,TRBJ2-1,-,TRBV11-2
CASSAWIADTQYF,TGTGCCAGCAGCGCCTGGATAGCAGATACGCAGTATTTT,-,TRBJ2-3,-,TRBV9
CASSQDYNFADTQYF,TGCGCCAGCAGCCAAGATTATAATTTCGCAGATACGCAGTATTTT,-,TRBJ2-3,-,TRBV4-1
CASSVRDREVNEQFF,TGTGCCAGCAGCGTAAGGGACAGGGAGGTCAATGAGCAGTTCTTC,-,TRBJ2-1,TRBD1,TRBV9
CASSFPTTGSWGAQHF,TGTGCCAGCAGTTTCCCCACGACAGGGTCCTGGGGGGCCCAGCATTTT,once,TRBJ1-5,TRBD1,TRBV28
CASSPTLAGMYNEQFF,TGTGCCAGCAGCCCAACCTTAGCGGGTATGTACAATGAGCAGTTCTTC,-,TRBJ2-1,TRBD2,TRBV7-2
CASSQREYNEQFF,TGTGCCAGCAGCCAGCGGGAATACAATGAGCAGTTCTTC,-,TRBJ2-1,TRBD2,TRBV6-1
CASSDVRGVEETQYF,TGTGCCAGCAGCGATGTCCGGGGTGTGGAGGAGACCCAGTACTTC,-,TRBJ2-5,-,TRBV2
CASREERGTLHF,TGTGCCAGCAGAGAGGAGCGGGGGACCCTCCACTTT,once,TRBJ1-6,-,TRBV28
CSVDGTSGGSSYNEQFF,TGCAGCGTTGATGGGACTAGCGGGGGGAGCTCCTACAATGAGCAGTTCTTC,-,TRBJ2-1,TRBD2,TRBV29-1
CASSLTGQLNQPQHF,TGCGCCAGCAGCTTGACGGGACAACTCAATCAGCCCCAGCATTTT,-,TRBJ1-5,-,TRBV5-1
CASSSGGADDRTGELFF,TGTGCCAGCAGTTCAGGGGGGGCCGACGACAGGACCGGGGAGCTGTTTTTT,-,TRBJ2-2,-,TRBV28
CASSSVSRNTGELFF,TGTGCCAGCAGCTCCGTGTCACGGAACACCGGGGAGCTGTTTTTT,-,TRBJ2-2,-,TRBV7-9
CASSPETQYF,TGTGCCAGCAGCCCAGAGACCCAGTACTTC,-,TRBJ2-5,-,TRBV7-8
CASSVGGIGTEAFF,TGTGCCAGCAGCGTAGGGGGAATCGGCACTGAAGCTTTCTTT,-,TRBJ1-1,-,TRBV9
CASSLTDNYGYTF,TGTGCCAGCAGTTTGACAGATAACTATGGCTACACCTTC,-,TRBJ1-2,-,TRBV28
CASSPPERGYNEQFF,TGTGCCAGCAGTCCGCCGGAGAGGGGCTACAATGAGCAGTTCTTC,once,TRBJ2-1,-,TRBV27
CASKRGTEAFF,TGTGCCAGCAAAAGGGGGACTGAAGCTTTCTTT,-,TRBJ1-1,-,TRBV27
CASSLDGSLYGYTF,TGTGCCAGCAGCTTGGACGGGAGCCTCTATGGCTACACCTTC,-,TRBJ1-2,-,TRBV5-8
CASSGEGGQETQYF,TGTGCCTCTTCGGGGGAGGGAGGGCAAGAGACCCAGTACTTC,-,TRBJ2-5,TRBD2,TRBV30
CASRLKVGTHSYEQYF,TGCGCCAGCAGACTCAAGGTCGGGACGCATTCCTACGAGCAGTACTTC,-,TRBJ2-7,-,TRBV4-1
CASSGWDSPYEQYF,TGTGCCAGCAGCGGATGGGACAGCCCCTACGAGCAGTACTTC,-,TRBJ2-7,TRBD1,TRBV5-6
CASSLPGLAVYEQYF,TGTGCCAGCAGCCTCCCGGGACTAGCGGTCTACGAGCAGTACTTC,-,TRBJ2-7,TRBD2,TRBV28
CASSQLWDGDEKLFF,TGTGCCAGCAGCCAACTCTGGGACGGGGATGAAAAACTGTTTTTT,-,TRBJ1-4,-,TRBV4-2
CASGHTNTGELFF,TGTGCCAGCGGACATACAAACACCGGGGAGCTGTTTTTT,-,TRBJ2-2,-,TRBV27
CASSTSAAADTQYF,TGTGCCAGCAGCACCAGCGCCGCAGCAGATACGCAGTATTTT,-,TRBJ2-3,-,TRBV7-9
CASSSQGGGYTF,TGTGCCAGCAGTTCACAGGGGGGTGGCTACACCTTC,-,TRBJ1-2,TRBD1,TRBV27
CASSQAERIKETQYF,TGTGCCAGCAGCCAGGCGGAGCGGATTAAAGAGACCCAGTACTTC,-,TRBJ2-5,-,TRBV13
CASSQDLGGSNYGYTF,TGTGCCAGCAGCCAAGATTTGGGGGGCTCTAACTATGGCTACACCTTC,-,TRBJ1-2,-,TRBV14
CASSLVTSGTDEQFF,TGTGCCAGCAGCTTAGTGACTAGCGGGACCGATGAGCAGTTCTTC,-,TRBJ2-1,TRBD2,TRBV7-9
CASGTPLGLSSNQPQHF,TGTGCCAGCGGGACACCACTTGGTTTAAGTAGCAATCAGCCCCAGCATTTT,-,TRBJ1-5,-,TRBV2
CASSGSGGVDEQYF,TGTGCCAGCAGCGGCAGTGGGGGGGTGGACGAGCAGTACTTC,once,TRBJ2-7,TRBD2,TRBV9
CASSWRTGGNTEAFF,TGCGCCAGCAGCTGGCGGACAGGGGGTAACACTGAAGCTTTCTTT,-,TRBJ1-1,TRBD1,TRBV4-1
CASSEAKGLYNEQFF,TGTGCCAGCAGTGAAGCAAAGGGGCTCTACAATGAGCAGTTCTTC,-,TRBJ2-1,-,TRBV6-1
CASGKGGRTGELFF,TGTGCCAGCGGAAAGGGAGGGAGGACCGGGGAGCTGTTTTTT,-,TRBJ2-2,TRBD2,TRBV6-6
CASSPILPSGSYEQYF,TGTGCCAGCAGTCCTATATTGCCTAGCGGGAGTTACGAGCAGTACTTC,-,TRBJ2-7,TRBD2,TRBV27
CASSQLQTLGGTQYF,TGTGCCAGCAGCCAACTACAAACCCTAGGTGGGACCCAGTACTTC,-,TRBJ2-5,-,TRBV14
CASSLGLAETSGANVLTF,TGTGCCAGCAGCTTGGGACTAGCGGAAACCTCTGGGGCCAACGTCCTGACTTTC,-,TRBJ2-6,TRBD2,TRBV5-8
CASSVEDSPSYEQYF,TGTGCCAGCAGCGTTGAGGACAGTCCCTCCTACGAGCAGTACTTC,-,TRBJ2-7,-,TRBV9
CASSFTGSYEQYF,TGTGCCAGCAGTTTTACAGGTTCCTACGAGCAGTACTTC,-,TRBJ2-7,-,TRBV6-6
CASSDEPSTDTQYF,TGCGCCAGCAGTGACGAGCCGTCCACAGATACGCAGTATTTT,-,TRBJ2-3,-,TRBV10-1
CASRVSGDESLIYNEQFF,TGTGCCAGCCGAGTATCGGGGGACGAGAGTTTAATCTACAATGAGCAGTTCTTC,-,TRBJ2-1,-,TRBV27